These 28 T cell receptor beta chains were sequenced from one sample in a study of shared clonotypes between healthy human individuals. Produced via immunoSEQ multiplex PCR; TCRdb's table is partial and in-frame only. The sample holds about 1.1 million clones; 78% are singletons and the top ten take 0.5% to 0.65%. The sample comprised memory CD4+ T cells from PBMCs. This sample's subset: CD45RA-negative fraction. The receptors stem from a man in his late teens or twenties in good health. Some clones in this sample may be carry-over from other donors' samples.

This clone was observed a few times. The genes are TRBV18 and TRBJ1-1, with D uncertain. V was shortened by 4 bases and J by 0 bases, with 9 bases between the two germline ends. The V gene's germline CDR1 is KGHSH and CDR2 LQKENI. The CDR3 is made up of 14 amino acids. The CDR3 coding sequence is TGTGCCAGCTCACAGGCAGATATGAACACTGAAGCTTTCTTT. This gives the protein CASSQADMNTEAFF.

This clone was seen once. CDR3 amino acids: CASSLTGISGTQYF. The CDR3 coding sequence is TGCGCCAGCAGCTTGACCGGGATCTCGGGTACGCAGTATTTT. This chain links TRBV5-1 with TRBJ2-3; TRBD2 is a possible D gene (5 bases). The CDR3 spans 14 residues. CDR1 SGHRS and CDR2 YFSETQ come from the germline V gene. Trimming removed 1 base from V and 8 bases from J, with 14 bases in between.

The chain has TRBV5-1 and TRBJ2-3; weak D call: TRBD1 (5 bases). Trimming removed 4 bases at V and 4 bases at J, with 10 bases between. There are 13 residues in the CDR3. Germline lookup yields CDR1 SGHRS and CDR2 YFSETQ. In nucleotides, the CDR3 is TGCGCCAGCAGCCCCGCGACAGCAGATACGCAGTATTTT. It is translated as CASSPATADTQYF.

The rearrangement uses TRBV5-8 and TRBJ2-1, with TRBD1 identical over 9 bases. The junction had 5 bases not matched to a gene; V was cut back by 5 bases and J by 8 bases. The germline V gene encodes CDR1 SGHTS and CDR2 YDEGEE. The CDR3 totals 13 residues. As DNA, the CDR3 is TGTGCCAGCAGGGGGACAGGGCGGCATGAGCAGTTCTTC. Translation gives CASRGTGRHEQFF.

This clone appeared a single time. The chain combines TRBV6-1 with TRBJ1-3; D call uncertain. This CDR3 has 14 amino acids. Deletions cut 8 bases from V and 1 base from J, with 12 bases between. The V gene's germline CDR1 is MNHNS and CDR2 SASEGT. The CDR3 is CASGDTKSGNTIYF. CDR3 coding DNA: TGTGCCAGCGGAGACACGAAGTCTGGAAACACCATATATTTT.

This chain connects TRBV4-1 to TRBJ2-3; D call uncertain. The germline V and J ends were trimmed by 0 bases and 2 bases, with 18 bases remaining between them. The length of the CDR3 is 18 residues. Germline V lookup: CDR1 MGHRA, CDR2 YSYEKL. The CDR3 region has the DNA TGCGCCAGCAGCCAAGAGTTCTCGGGCGTAACTTACACAGATACGCAGTATTTT. Residues: CASSQEFSGVTYTDTQYF.

The J gene is TRBJ1-4, the V gene TRBV7-2; a possible D gene is TRBD1 (6 bases). The CDR3 runs 17 residues. V dropped 0 bases and J dropped 2 bases, with 13 bases sitting between them. Germline CDR1 and CDR2: SGHTA and FQGNSA. CDR3 in DNA: TGTGCCAGCAGCTTAGCCGCCCCAGGGGTGACTAATGAAAAACTGTTTTTT. It encodes CASSLAAPGVTNEKLFF.

The chain links TRBV10-2 to TRBJ2-1; 7 nucleotides line up with TRBD2. The V gene end was trimmed by 5 bases and the J gene end by 7 bases; junction bases not matched to a gene: 14. Looked up from germline, CDR1 is WSHSY and CDR2 is SAAADI. The CDR3 spans 16 residues. The CDR3 DNA follows: TGCGCCAGCAGTTCGGAAGCGGGGAGACGTAGGAATGAGCAGTTCTTC. This gives the protein CASSSEAGRRRNEQFF.

This chain links TRBV5-1 with TRBJ2-7, with D unresolved. CDR3 length: 17 amino acids. V was trimmed by 1 base and J by 5 bases, leaving 22 bases between them. The germline V gene has CDR1 SGHRS and CDR2 YFSETQ. The CDR3 DNA sequence: TGCGCCAGCAGCTTGTTGTCCGGCTCCTCTACTGTTGACGAGCAGTACTTC. As protein: CASSLLSGSSTVDEQYF.

The chain is built from TRBV11-2 and TRBJ2-4; tentatively, D is TRBD2 (6 bases). V lost 4 bases and J lost 9, with 16 bases in between. Germline V lookup: CDR1 SGHAT, CDR2 FQNNGV. The CDR3 spans 14 residues. CDR3 amino acids: CASSSPHLGGIQYF. CDR3 sequence (DNA): TGTGCCAGCAGCTCCCCGCACTTGGGGGGCATTCAGTACTTC.

CDR3 sequence: CASSVGTSGGDTQYF. In DNA, the CDR3 is TGTGCCAGCAGTGTAGGGACTAGCGGCGGGGATACGCAGTATTTT. The chain couples TRBV2 to TRBJ2-3, with TRBD2 matching over 11 bases. Per germline, CDR1 SNHLY and CDR2 FYNNEI. Trimming at V came to 4 bases and at J to 6 bases, leaving 6 bases not matched to a gene. The CDR3 loop spans 15 amino acids.

The chain joins TRBV14 to TRBJ2-3, with a possible D match to TRBD2 (6 bases). Trimming removed 4 bases at V and 6 bases at J, with 14 bases between. Germline-derived CDR1 and CDR2 are SGHDN and FVKESK. The CDR3 totals 14 residues. The CDR3 loop is CASSPGLPLDTQYF. The CDR3 nucleotides read TGTGCCAGCAGCCCGGGACTTCCCCTGGATACGCAGTATTTT.

This clone was counted only a few times. The genes are TRBV27 and TRBJ1-1; the D is unclear. The CDR3 runs 14 residues. The germline V gene has CDR1 MNHEY and CDR2 SMNVEV (reference sequence). V lost 0 bases to trimming and J lost 0 bases, with 5 bases between them. CDR3: CASSLSLVNTEAFF. Written as DNA, the CDR3 is TGTGCCAGCAGTTTATCGTTGGTGAACACTGAAGCTTTCTTT.

This clone was seen just once. This chain connects TRBV29-1 to TRBJ2-7; D possibly uses TRBD1 or TRBD2 (5 bases each). CDR1 and CDR2 (germline): SQVTM, ANQGSEA. Between the trimmed V and J ends, which lost 0 bases and 3 bases, there was a span of 12 bases. CDR3 length: 14 amino acids. The CDR3 loop is CSVEDRGVSYEQYF. CDR3 sequence (DNA): TGCAGCGTTGAAGATCGAGGGGTTAGCTACGAGCAGTACTTC.

The CDR3 spells CASSVNRGREAFF. DNA for the CDR3: TGTGCCAGCAGTGTGAACAGGGGGCGCGAAGCTTTCTTT. V gene TRBV2 combines with J gene TRBJ1-1; 9 positions agree with TRBD1. The CDR3 runs to 13 residues. V lost 4 bases to trimming and J lost 8 bases; unmatched junction nucleotides: 5. The V gene's germline CDR1 is SNHLY and CDR2 FYNNEI.

The rearrangement joins TRBV7-3 to TRBJ2-5; 7 positions match TRBD2. The DNA matches TRBJ2-7 better at its end, which makes the J call doubtful. This CDR3 region has 16 residues. Germline loops: CDR1 SGHTA, CDR2 FQGTGA. This CDR3 reads CASSLNSVGGPFEQYF. For the CDR3, the DNA is TGTGCCAGCAGCTTAAATTCTGTGGGAGGGCCGTTCGAGCAGTACTTC.

The chain uses TRBV7-2 and TRBJ2-2, with 7 positions matching TRBD2. Germline CDR1 SGHTA, CDR2 FQGNSA. J gave up 5 bases and V 1 base, and 7 bases lay outside the gene matches. The CDR3 length is 16 residues. DNA of the CDR3: TGTGCCAGCAGCTTAGGTGGCGGGAGTCTTACCGGGGAGCTGTTTTTT. Its protein product is CASSLGGGSLTGELFF.

The chain employs TRBV28 and TRBJ1-4, with 8 nucleotides matching TRBD1. Germline V gene data show CDR1 as MDHEN and CDR2 as SYDVKM. J was trimmed by 5 bases and V by 10 bases; bases with no gene match: 12. CDR3 length equals 15 residues. CDR3: CATIQSTGVNEKLFF. The DNA of the CDR3 is TGTGCCACCATACAGTCGACAGGGGTCAATGAAAAACTGTTTTTT.

This sequence joins TRBV7-6 and TRBJ2-1; 10 bases align to TRBD2. The germline V gene has CDR1 SGHVS and CDR2 FNYEAQ. The trim removed 5 bases at V and 4 bases at J, leaving 5 bases unmatched. The CDR3 is 15 amino acids. Here the CDR3 reads CASSGGTSAYNEQFF. The CDR3 DNA is TGTGCCAGCAGCGGCGGGACTAGCGCTTACAATGAGCAGTTCTTC.

This chain connects TRBV5-6 to TRBJ2-5, with TRBD1 matching over 9 bases. V lost 4 bases to trimming and J lost 5 bases; unmatched junction nucleotides: 12. The germline CDR1 and CDR2 sequences are SGHDT and YYEEEE. The CDR3 is 16 amino acids. CDR3 region: CASSHLPGTGRETQYF. CDR3 in DNA: TGTGCCAGCAGCCACCTTCCCGGGACAGGGAGGGAGACCCAGTACTTC.

This chain uses TRBV28 with TRBJ1-1; the D gene is possibly TRBD1 (5 bases). The CDR3 consists of 15 residues. The V end lost 4 bases, the J end lost 0 bases, and 12 bases lay between the germline ends. The germline V gene has CDR1 MDHEN and CDR2 SYDVKM. CDR3 protein: CASSSPGTLNTEAFF. CDR3 nucleotides: TGTGCCAGCAGTTCGCCCGGGACCCTGAACACTGAAGCTTTCTTT.

V usage is TRBV5-1 and J usage is TRBJ2-3; 8 bases map to TRBD2. Looked up from germline, CDR1 is SGHRS and CDR2 is YFSETQ. CDR3 length: 15 residues. With V trimmed by 1 base and J by 8 bases, 9 bases remained unmatched. This chain's CDR3 is CASSLSGLVAGTQYF. The CDR3 bases are TGCGCCAGCAGCTTGTCGGGACTAGTTGCAGGTACGCAGTATTTT.

The chain carries TRBV19 and TRBJ1-2; no clear D gene. V was clipped by 0 bases and J by 2 bases, with 1 base between them. Looked up from germline, CDR1 is LNHDA and CDR2 is SQIVND (reference sequence). The CDR3 has 12 amino acids. CDR3 in DNA: TGTGCCAGTAGTATAGAGAACTATGGCTACACCTTC. Its translation: CASSIENYGYTF.

This clone came up many times. Other DNA sequences in this sample translate to the same CDR3. V usage is TRBV18 and J usage is TRBJ1-1; tentatively, D is TRBD1 (6 bases). This CDR3 is 15 amino acids long. V was cut by 0 bases and J by 1 base, with 9 bases left in between. Germline V CDR1 and CDR2: KGHSH, LQKENI. DNA for the CDR3: TGTGCCAGCTCACCACCCGGGGGGCAGAACACTGAAGCTTTCTTT. Translated: CASSPPGGQNTEAFF.

Comments on this clone: Being one base from a much bigger clone, this may be a read error. This chain connects TRBV7-2 to TRBJ2-7, with 11 positions matching TRBD2. V trimming: 6 bases; J trimming: 2 bases; junction bases outside the gene matches: 0. The CDR3 covers 13 residues. Germline V lookup: CDR1 SGHTA, CDR2 FQGNSA. The CDR3 spells CASSSGRAYEQYF. In nucleotides, the CDR3 is TGTGCCAGCAGTAGCGGGAGGGCCTACGAGCAGTACTTC.

The table lists this clone with a few counts. The J gene is TRBJ1-1, the V gene TRBV6-1, with 8 bases identical to TRBD1. CDR3 length equals 14 residues. V trimming: 5 bases; J trimming: 5 bases; junction bases outside the gene matches: 7. In germline, CDR1 is MNHNS, CDR2 SASEGT. CDR3 protein: CASSTQGAGTEAFF. In DNA form, the CDR3 reads TGTGCCAGCAGTACTCAGGGGGCCGGGACTGAAGCTTTCTTT.

In this sample, this clone turned up once. The chain has TRBV18 and TRBJ2-2, with D possibly matching TRBD1 (5 bases). CDR1 and CDR2 (germline): KGHSH, LQKENI. Trimming pared 3 bases from V and 4 bases from J, leaving 12 bases between. The CDR3 is 15 residues long. CDR3 region: CASSPRDSSTGELFF. The CDR3 DNA sequence: TGTGCCAGCTCACCCCGCGACAGTTCCACCGGGGAGCTGTTTTTT.

This clone was seen a handful of times. V gene TRBV7-9 combines with J gene TRBJ2-1; 12 nucleotides match TRBD1. Germline V lookup: CDR1 SEHNR, CDR2 FQNEAQ (reference sequence). Trimming removed 5 bases from V and 7 bases from J; junction bases left unmatched: 6. This CDR3 is 15 amino acids long. CDR3 sequence: CASSPGQGAQNEQFF. Here the CDR3 DNA reads TGTGCCAGCAGCCCGGGACAGGGGGCGCAAAATGAGCAGTTCTTC.